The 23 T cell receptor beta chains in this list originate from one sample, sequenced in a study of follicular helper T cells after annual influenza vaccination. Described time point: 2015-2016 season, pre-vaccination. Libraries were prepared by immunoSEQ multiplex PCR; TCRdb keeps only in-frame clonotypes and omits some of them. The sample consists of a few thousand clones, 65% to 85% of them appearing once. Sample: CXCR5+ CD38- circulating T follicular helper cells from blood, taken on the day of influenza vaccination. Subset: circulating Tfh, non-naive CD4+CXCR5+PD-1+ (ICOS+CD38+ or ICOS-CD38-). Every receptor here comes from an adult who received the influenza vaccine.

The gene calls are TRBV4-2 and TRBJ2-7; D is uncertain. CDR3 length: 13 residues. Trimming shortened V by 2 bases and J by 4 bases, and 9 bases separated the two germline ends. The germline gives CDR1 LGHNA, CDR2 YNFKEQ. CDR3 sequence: CASSQIKGYEQYF. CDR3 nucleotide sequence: TGTGCCAGCAGCCAAATTAAAGGGTACGAGCAGTACTTC.

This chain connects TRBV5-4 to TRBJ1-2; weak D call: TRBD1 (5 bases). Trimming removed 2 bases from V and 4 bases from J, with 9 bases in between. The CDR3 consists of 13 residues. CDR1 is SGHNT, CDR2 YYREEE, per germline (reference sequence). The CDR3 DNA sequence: TGTGCCAGCAGCTTTCAGGGAAGCTATGGCTACACCTTC. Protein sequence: CASSFQGSYGYTF.

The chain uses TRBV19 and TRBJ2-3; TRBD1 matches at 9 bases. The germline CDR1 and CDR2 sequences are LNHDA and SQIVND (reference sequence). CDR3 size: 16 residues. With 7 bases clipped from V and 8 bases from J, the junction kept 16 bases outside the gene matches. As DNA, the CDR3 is TGTGCCAGTACCATATCACCGGGACAGGGCGCGGGTACGCAGTATTTT. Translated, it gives CASTISPGQGAGTQYF.

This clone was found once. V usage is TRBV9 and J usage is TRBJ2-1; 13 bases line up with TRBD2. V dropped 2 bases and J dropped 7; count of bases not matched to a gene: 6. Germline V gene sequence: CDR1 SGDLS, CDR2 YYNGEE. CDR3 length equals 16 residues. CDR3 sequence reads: CASSVSGTSGVNEQFF. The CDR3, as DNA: TGTGCCAGCAGCGTCTCCGGGACTAGCGGGGTAAATGAGCAGTTCTTC.

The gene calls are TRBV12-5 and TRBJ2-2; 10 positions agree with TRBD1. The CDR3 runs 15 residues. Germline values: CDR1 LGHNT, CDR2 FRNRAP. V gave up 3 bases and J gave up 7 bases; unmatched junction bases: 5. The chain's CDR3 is CASGFGQGVGGELFF. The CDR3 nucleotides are TGTGCTAGTGGTTTCGGACAGGGGGTTGGCGGGGAGCTGTTTTTT.

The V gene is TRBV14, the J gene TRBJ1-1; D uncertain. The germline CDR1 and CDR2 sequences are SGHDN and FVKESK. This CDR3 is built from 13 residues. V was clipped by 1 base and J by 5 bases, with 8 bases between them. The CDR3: CASSQARATEAFF. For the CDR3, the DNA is TGTGCCAGCAGCCAAGCCAGAGCGACTGAAGCTTTCTTT.

CDR3 sequence: CASSLGAQGRTQYF. The CDR3 DNA follows: TGTGCCAGCAGCTTAGGAGCTCAGGGCCGGACCCAGTACTTC. The chain couples TRBV7-2 to TRBJ2-5; possible D gene TRBD1, 5 bases. Germline CDR1 and CDR2: SGHTA and FQGNSA. The CDR3 is 14 residues long. V was shortened by 1 base and J by 7 bases, with 13 bases between the two germline ends.

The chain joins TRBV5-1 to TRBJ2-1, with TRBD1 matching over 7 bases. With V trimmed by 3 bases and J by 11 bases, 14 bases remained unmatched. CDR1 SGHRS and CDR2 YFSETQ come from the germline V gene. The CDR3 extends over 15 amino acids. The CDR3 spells CASSSSGTAKDKQFF. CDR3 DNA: TGCGCCAGCAGCTCCTCCGGGACAGCGAAGGATAAGCAGTTCTTC.

This CDR3 reads CASSIEGRVSGANVLTF. The CDR3, as DNA: TGTGCCAGTAGTATAGAGGGCAGGGTCTCTGGGGCCAACGTCCTGACTTTC. The chain carries TRBV19 and TRBJ2-6, with D tentatively TRBD1 (5 bases). V shed 0 bases and J shed 0 bases, with 9 bases lying between them. Germline assignment: CDR1 LNHDA and CDR2 SQIVND (reference sequence). This CDR3 contains 17 residues. The variable domain in full, with the rest retrieved from reference TRBV19 and TRBJ2-6, is DGGITQSPKYLFRKEGQNVTLSCEQNLNHDAMYWYRQDPGQGLRLIYYSQIVNDFQKGDIAEGYSVSREKKESFPLTVTSAQKNPTAFYLCASSIEGRVSGANVLTFGAGSRLTVL.

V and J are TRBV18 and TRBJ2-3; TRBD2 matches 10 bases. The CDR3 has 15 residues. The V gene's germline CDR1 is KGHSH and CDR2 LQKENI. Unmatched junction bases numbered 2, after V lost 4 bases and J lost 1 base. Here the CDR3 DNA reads TGTGCCAGCTCACAAAGCGGGGGGGGCACAGATACGCAGTATTTT. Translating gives CASSQSGGGTDTQYF.

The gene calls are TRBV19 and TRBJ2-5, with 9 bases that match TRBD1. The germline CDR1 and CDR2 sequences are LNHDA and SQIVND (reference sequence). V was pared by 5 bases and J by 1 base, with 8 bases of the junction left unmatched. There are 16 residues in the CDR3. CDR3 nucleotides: TGTGCCAGTAGTGTCGGATTGGGACAGGGCCAAGAGACCCAGTACTTC. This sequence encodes CASSVGLGQGQETQYF. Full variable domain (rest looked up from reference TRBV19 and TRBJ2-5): DGGITQSPKYLFRKEGQNVTLSCEQNLNHDAMYWYRQDPGQGLRLIYYSQIVNDFQKGDIAEGYSVSREKKESFPLTVTSAQKNPTAFYLCASSVGLGQGQETQYFGPGTRLLVL.

CDR3 in DNA: TGTGCCAGCAGCGCTGTCCAGGGGGCGCGCATTGAAGCTTTCTTT. Translating gives CASSAVQGARIEAFF. V gene TRBV7-8 combines with J gene TRBJ1-1; 8 nucleotides line up with TRBD1. The junction had 12 bases not matched to a gene; V was cut back by 5 bases and J by 7 bases. CDR1 and CDR2 from the germline V gene are SGHVS and FQNEAQ. This CDR3 has 15 amino acids.

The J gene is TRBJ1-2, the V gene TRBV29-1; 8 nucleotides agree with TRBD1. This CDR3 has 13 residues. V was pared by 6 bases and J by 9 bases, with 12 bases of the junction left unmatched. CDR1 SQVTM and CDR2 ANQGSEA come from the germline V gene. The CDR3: CSVDTGTGVSYTF. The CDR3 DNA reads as TGCAGCGTAGACACCGGGACAGGCGTAAGCTACACCTTC.

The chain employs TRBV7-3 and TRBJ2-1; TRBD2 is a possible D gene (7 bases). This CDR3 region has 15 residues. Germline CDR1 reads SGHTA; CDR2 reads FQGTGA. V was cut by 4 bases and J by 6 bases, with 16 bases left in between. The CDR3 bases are TGTGCCAGCAGCTCATCTAGGGGGGGCATCAATGAGCAGTTCTTC. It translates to CASSSSRGGINEQFF.

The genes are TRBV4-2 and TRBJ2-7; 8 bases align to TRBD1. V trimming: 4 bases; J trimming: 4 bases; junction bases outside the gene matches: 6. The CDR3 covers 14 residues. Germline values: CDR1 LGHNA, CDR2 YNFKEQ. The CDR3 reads CASSRDRNPYEQYF. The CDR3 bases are TGTGCCAGCAGCCGGGACAGGAACCCATACGAGCAGTACTTC.

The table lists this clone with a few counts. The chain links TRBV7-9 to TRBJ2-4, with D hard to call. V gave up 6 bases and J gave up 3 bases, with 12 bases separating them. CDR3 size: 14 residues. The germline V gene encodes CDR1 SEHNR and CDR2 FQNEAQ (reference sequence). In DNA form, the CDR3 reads TGTGCCAGCAGTCCCCAGTCGGTCAAAAACATTCAGTACTTC. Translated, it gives CASSPQSVKNIQYF.

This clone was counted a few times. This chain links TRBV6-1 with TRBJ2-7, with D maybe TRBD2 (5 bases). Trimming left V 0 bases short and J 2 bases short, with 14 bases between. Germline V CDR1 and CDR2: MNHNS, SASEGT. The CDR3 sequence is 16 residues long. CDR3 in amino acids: CASSEAHGLIPYEQYF. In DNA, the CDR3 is TGTGCCAGCAGTGAAGCTCACGGACTCATTCCCTACGAGCAGTACTTC.

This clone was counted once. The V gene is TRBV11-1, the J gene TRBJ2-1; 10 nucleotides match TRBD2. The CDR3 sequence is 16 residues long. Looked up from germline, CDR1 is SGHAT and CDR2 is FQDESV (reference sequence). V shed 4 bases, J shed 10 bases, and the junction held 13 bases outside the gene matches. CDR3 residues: CASSSPLAGGHPEQFF. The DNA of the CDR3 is TGTGCCAGCAGCTCCCCCTTAGCGGGGGGCCACCCGGAGCAGTTCTTC.

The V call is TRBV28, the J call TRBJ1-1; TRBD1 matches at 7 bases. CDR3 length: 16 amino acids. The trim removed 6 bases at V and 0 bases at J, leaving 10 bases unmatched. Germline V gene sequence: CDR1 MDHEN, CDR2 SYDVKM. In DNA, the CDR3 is TGTGCCAGCAGCCGGATTAGGGGGCCCATGAACACTGAAGCTTTCTTT. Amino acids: CASSRIRGPMNTEAFF.

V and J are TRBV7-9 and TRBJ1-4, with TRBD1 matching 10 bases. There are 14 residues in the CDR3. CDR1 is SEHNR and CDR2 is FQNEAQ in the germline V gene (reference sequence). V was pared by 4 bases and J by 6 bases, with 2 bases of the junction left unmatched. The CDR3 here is CASSSDRGDEKLFF. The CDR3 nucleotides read TGTGCCAGCAGCTCGGACAGGGGGGATGAAAAACTGTTTTTT. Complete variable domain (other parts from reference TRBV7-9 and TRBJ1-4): DTGVSQNPRHKITKRGQNVTFRCDPISEHNRLYWYRQTLGQGPEFLTYFQNEAQLEKSRLLSDRFSAERPKGSFSTLEIQRTEQGDSAMYLCASSSDRGDEKLFFGSGTQLSVL.

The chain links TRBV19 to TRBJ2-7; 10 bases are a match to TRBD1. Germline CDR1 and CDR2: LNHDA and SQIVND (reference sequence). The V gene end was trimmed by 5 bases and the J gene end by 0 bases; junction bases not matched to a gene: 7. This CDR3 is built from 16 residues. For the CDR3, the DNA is TGTGCCAGTAGTGGACGAGGGACAGGGGCCTCCTACGAGCAGTACTTC. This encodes CASSGRGTGASYEQYF.

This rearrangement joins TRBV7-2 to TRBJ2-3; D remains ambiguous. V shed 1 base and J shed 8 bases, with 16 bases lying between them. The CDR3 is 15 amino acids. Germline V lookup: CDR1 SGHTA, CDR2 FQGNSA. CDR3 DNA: TGTGCCAGCAGCTTAGACGCCCCAAGGCGGAGTACGCAGTATTTT. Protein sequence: CASSLDAPRRSTQYF.

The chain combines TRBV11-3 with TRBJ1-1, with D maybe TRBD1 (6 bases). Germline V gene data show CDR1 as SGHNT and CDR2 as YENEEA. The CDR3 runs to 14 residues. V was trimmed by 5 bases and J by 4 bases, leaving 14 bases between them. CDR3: CASSMTGDITEAFF. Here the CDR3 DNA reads TGTGCCAGCAGCATGACAGGAGATATCACTGAAGCTTTCTTT. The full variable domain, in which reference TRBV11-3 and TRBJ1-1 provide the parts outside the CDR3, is EAGVVQSPRYKIIEKKQPVAFWCNPISGHNTLYWYLQNLGQGPELLIRYENEEAVDDSQLPKDRFSAERLKGVDSTLKIQPAELGDSAVYLCASSMTGDITEAFFGQGTRLTVV.